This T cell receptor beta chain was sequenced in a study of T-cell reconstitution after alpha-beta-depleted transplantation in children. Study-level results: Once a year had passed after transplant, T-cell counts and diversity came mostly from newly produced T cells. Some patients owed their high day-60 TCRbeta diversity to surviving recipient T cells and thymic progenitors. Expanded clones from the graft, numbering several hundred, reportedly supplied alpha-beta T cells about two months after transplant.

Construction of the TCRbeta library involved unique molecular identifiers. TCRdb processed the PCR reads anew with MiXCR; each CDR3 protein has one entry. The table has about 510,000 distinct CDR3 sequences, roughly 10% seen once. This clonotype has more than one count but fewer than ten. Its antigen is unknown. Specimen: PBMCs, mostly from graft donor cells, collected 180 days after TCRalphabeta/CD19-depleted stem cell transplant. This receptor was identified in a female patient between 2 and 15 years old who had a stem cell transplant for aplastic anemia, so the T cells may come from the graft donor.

The CDR3 loop is CASSLVGLGDYEQYF. CDR3 coding DNA: TGTGCCAGCAGCTTAGTCGGGTTAGGTGACTACGAGCAGTACTTC. The chain links TRBV7-2 to TRBJ2-7; D gene unclear. In germline, CDR1 is SGHTA, CDR2 FQGNSA. Trimming took 1 base from V and 3 from J, leaving 13 bases between them. CDR3 length: 15 residues.